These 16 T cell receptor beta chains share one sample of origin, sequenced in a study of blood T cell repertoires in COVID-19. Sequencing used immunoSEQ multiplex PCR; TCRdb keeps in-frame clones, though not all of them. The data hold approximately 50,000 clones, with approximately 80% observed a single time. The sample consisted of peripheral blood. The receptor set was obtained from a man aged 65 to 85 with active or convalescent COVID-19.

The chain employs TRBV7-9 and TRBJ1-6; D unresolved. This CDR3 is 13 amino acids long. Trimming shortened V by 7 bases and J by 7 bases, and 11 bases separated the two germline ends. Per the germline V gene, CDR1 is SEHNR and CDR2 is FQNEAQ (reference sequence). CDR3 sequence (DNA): TGTGCCAGCACGGGAGTCGGCAATTCACCCCTCCACTTT. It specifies CASTGVGNSPLHF.

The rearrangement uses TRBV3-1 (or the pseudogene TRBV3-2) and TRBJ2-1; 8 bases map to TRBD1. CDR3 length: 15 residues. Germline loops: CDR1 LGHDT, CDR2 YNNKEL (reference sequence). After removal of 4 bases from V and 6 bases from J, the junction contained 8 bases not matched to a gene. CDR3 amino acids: CASSPGTGAFNEQFF. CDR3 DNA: TGTGCCAGCAGCCCTGGGACAGGAGCCTTCAATGAGCAGTTCTTC.

The CDR3 DNA is TGCGCCAGCAGCTTGGTTGGGGGCAACTATGGCTACACCTTC. Translated, it gives CASSLVGGNYGYTF. The chain has TRBV5-1 and TRBJ1-2, with a tentative D call TRBD1 (6 bases). Trimming cost V 0 bases and J 2 bases, with 8 bases left between them. Germline V gene lookup returns CDR1 SGHRS and CDR2 YFSETQ. The CDR3 is 14 amino acids.

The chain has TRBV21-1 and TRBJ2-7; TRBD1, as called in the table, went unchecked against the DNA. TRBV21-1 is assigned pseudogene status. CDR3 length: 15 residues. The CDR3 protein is CASSKGVDKCYEQYF. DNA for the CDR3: TGTGCCAGCAGCAAAGGGGTGGACAAATGCTACGAGCAGTACTTC.

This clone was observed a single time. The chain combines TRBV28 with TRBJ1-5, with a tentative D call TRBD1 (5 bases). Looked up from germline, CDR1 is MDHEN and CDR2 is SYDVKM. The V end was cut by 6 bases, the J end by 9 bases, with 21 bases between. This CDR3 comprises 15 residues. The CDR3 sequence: CASSDNGGRGGPQHF. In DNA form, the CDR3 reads TGTGCCAGCAGCGACAATGGGGGACGGGGGGGGCCCCAGCATTTT.

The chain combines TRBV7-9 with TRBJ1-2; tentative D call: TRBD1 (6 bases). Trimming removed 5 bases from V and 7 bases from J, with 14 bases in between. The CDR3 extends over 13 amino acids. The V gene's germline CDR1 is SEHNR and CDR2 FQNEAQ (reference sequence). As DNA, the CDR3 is TGTGCCAGCAGCCTCGCACAGGGCGGTGGCTACACCTTC. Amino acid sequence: CASSLAQGGGYTF.

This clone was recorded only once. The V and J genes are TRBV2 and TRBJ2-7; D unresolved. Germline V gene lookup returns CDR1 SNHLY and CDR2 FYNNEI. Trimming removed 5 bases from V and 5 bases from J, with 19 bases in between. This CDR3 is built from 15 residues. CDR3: CASSKIAGSEHEQYF. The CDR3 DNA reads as TGTGCCAGCAGTAAAATCGCCGGGTCGGAACACGAGCAGTACTTC.

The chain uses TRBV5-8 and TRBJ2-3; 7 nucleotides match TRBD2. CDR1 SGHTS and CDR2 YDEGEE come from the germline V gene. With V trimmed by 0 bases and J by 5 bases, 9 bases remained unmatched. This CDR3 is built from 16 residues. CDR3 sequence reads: CASSLEGSGGGDTQYF. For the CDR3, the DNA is TGTGCCAGCAGCTTGGAGGGTTCGGGCGGGGGAGATACGCAGTATTTT.

The CDR3 reads CASSIPNHGGYGYTF. The CDR3 DNA follows: TGTGCCAGCAGCATACCTAATCACGGGGGCTATGGCTACACCTTC. The chain employs TRBV5-6 and TRBJ1-2; maybe TRBD1 (5 bases). There are 15 residues in the CDR3. Germline-derived CDR1 and CDR2 are SGHDT and YYEEEE. With 4 bases removed from V and 4 bases from J, the gap between germline ends came to 17 bases.

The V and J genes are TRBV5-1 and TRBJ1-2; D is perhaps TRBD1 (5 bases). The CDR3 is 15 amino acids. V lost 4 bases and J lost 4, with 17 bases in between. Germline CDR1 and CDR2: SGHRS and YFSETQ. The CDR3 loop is CASSPDRVTGYGYTF. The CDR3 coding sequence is TGCGCCAGCAGCCCTGACAGAGTCACCGGCTATGGCTACACCTTC.

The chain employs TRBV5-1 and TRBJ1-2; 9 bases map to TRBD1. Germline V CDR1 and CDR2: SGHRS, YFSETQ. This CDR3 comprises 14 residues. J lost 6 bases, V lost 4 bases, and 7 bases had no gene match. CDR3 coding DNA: TGCGCCAGCAGCCCACAGGGGGCGCGCGATGGCTACACCTTC. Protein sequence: CASSPQGARDGYTF. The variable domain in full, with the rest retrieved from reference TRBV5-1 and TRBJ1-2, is KAGVTQTPRYLIKTRGQQVTLSCSPISGHRSVSWYQQTPGQGLQFLFEYFSETQRNKGNFPGRFSGRQFSNSRSEMNVSTLELGDSALYLCASSPQGARDGYTFGSGTRLTVV.

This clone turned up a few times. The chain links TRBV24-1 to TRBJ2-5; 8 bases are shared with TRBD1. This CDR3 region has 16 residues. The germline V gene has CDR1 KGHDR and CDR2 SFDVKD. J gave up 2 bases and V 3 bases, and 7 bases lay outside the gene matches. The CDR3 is CATSDPSHRGQETQYF. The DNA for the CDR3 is TGTGCCACCAGTGATCCCTCCCACAGGGGGCAAGAGACCCAGTACTTC.

Written as DNA, the CDR3 is TGTGCCAGCTCGTTTCAGGGGTCCCAAAACATTCAGTACTTC. Translated, it gives CASSFQGSQNIQYF. The V call is TRBV2, the J call TRBJ2-4, with D possibly matching TRBD1 (6 bases). The CDR3 runs to 14 residues. CDR1 is SNHLY and CDR2 is FYNNEI in the germline V gene. Trimming stripped 8 bases from V and 5 bases from J, with 16 bases between.

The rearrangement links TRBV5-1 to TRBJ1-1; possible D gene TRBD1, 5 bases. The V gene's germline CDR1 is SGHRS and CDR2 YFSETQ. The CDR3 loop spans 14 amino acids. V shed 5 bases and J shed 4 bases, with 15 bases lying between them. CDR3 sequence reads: CASRQLGGTTEAFF. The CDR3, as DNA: TGCGCCAGCAGGCAACTGGGGGGGACCACTGAAGCTTTCTTT.

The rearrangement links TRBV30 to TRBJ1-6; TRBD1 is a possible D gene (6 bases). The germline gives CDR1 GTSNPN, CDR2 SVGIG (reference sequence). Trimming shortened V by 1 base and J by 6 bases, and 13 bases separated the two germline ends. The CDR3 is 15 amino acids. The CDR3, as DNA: TGTGCCTGGAGTGGCTTCACAGGGAGTAATTCACCCCTCCACTTT. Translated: CAWSGFTGSNSPLHF.

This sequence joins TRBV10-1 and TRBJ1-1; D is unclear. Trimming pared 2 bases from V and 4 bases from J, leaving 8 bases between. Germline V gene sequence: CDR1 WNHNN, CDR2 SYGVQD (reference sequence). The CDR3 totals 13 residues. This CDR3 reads CASSEGGGTEAFF. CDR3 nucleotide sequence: TGCGCCAGCAGTGAGGGAGGCGGCACTGAAGCTTTCTTT.